These T cell receptor beta chains were read from a single sample in a study of a mutant IDH1 vaccine in newly diagnosed glioma. No antigen has been assigned to these receptors. Sequencing used immunoSEQ multiplex PCR; TCRdb keeps in-frame clones, though not all of them. The sample consists of approximately 51,000 clones, roughly 78% of them appearing once. The sample here was PBMCs, taken from a glioma patient whose treatment included an IDH1 peptide vaccine. The receptors derive from a woman between 40 and 55 years old with glioma. Both conserved end residues are trimmed from each CDR3. D genes are given only for firm matches.

d_call	v_call	j_call	cdr3_aa
.	TRBV7-5	TRBJ1-6	ARSLRTRSPLH
.	TRBV1	TRBJ2-1	TSSQWPLKRGGYNEQF
.	TRBV6-1	TRBJ2-7	ASSARTESYEQY
TRBD1	TRBV29-1	TRBJ2-7	SVTGTGYEQY
.	TRBV29-1	TRBJ1-2	SVEAGSGGYT
.	TRBV9	TRBJ1-3	ASSVTDSGNTIY
TRBD1	TRBV6-1	TRBJ2-2	ASGEGTGFAGELF
TRBD2	TRBV19	TRBJ2-5	ASSQLTSGGGRETQY
.	TRBV25-1	TRBJ2-1	ASRGANEQF
TRBD1	TRBV12-5	TRBJ2-5	ASGPDRGGTQY
.	TRBV19	TRBJ1-1	ASTMGGLTEAF
TRBD1	TRBV9	TRBJ1-5	ASSARGHPSQPQH
TRBD1	TRBV16	TRBJ1-5	ASSLEDRDQPQH
.	TRBV19	TRBJ1-2	ASNDMADHPDGYT
TRBD1	TRBV6-5	TRBJ2-1	ASSGQAVSYNEQF
.	TRBV21-1	TRBJ1-1	ASSKGGKEGAEAF
TRBD2	TRBV9	TRBJ2-1	ASSTDHGASGGNEQF
.	TRBV19	TRBJ1-2	ASSILRDEGGLYGYT
.	TRBV2	TRBJ1-5	ASRAAGTGQPQH
TRBD2	TRBV9	TRBJ2-7	ASSNPSGSYEQY
.	TRBV5-1	TRBJ1-2	ASSLEGQGPYGYT
.	TRBV7-2	TRBJ2-5	ASSLDRTRETQY
TRBD1	TRBV2	TRBJ1-2	ASTSRGNYGYT
.	TRBV5-6	TRBJ1-2	ASAIEANPFYGYT
.	TRBV5-4	TRBJ1-6	ASSLEQGSNSPLH
.	TRBV6-5	TRBJ1-6	ASKRGSNSPLH
.	TRBV10-1	TRBJ1-2	ASSESRQYGYT
TRBD1	TRBV6-5	TRBJ1-5	ASSLGQGAQPQH
TRBD1	TRBV25-1	TRBJ2-7	ASRPGTDYEQY
.	TRBV5-6	TRBJ2-1	ASSLKGRTLSEQF
.	TRBV7-3	TRBJ2-6	ASSSSGAGANVLT
TRBD2	TRBV6-1	TRBJ2-1	ASSEALLRGGFIGNEQF
.	TRBV19	TRBJ1-2	ASSTGTQPGGYT
TRBD2	TRBV5-1	TRBJ2-7	ASRGLAGIYEQY
.	TRBV7-9	TRBJ2-7	ASSFGATYEQY
TRBD2	TRBV4-1	TRBJ2-7	ASSQVDLGLAGNNEQY
.	TRBV5-1	TRBJ2-7	ASSLAPDFIYEQY
TRBD1	TRBV9	TRBJ1-1	ASSVGDRKTYTEAF
TRBD1	TRBV18	TRBJ2-7	ASSPAATGTYEQY
.	TRBV11-2	TRBJ2-6	AIRGGSGANVLT